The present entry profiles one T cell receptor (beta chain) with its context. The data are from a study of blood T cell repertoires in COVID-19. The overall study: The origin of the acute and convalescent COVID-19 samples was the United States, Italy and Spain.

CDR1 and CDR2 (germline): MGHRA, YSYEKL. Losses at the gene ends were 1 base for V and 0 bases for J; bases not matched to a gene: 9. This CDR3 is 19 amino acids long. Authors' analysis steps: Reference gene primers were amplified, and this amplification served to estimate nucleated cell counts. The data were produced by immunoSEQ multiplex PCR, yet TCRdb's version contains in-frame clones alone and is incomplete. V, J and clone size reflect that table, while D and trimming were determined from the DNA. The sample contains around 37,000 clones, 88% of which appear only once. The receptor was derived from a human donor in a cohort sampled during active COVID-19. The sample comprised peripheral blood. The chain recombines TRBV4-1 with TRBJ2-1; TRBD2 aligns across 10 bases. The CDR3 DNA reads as TGCGCCAGCAGCCAAGGAGGGCTAGCGGGGGTAAGCTCCTACAATGAGCAGTTCTTC. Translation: CASSQGGLAGVSSYNEQFF.